A selection of T cell receptor beta chains follows, all from one sample in a study of regulatory T cells in long-lasting Graves disease. TCRdb reprocessed the multiplex PCR reads via MiXCR and lists one record per CDR3 protein. The sample has about 430,000 distinct CDR3 sequences, about 15% seen once. This sample was shared with a second study, whose subject was T cells in Graves' hyperthyroidism and ophthalmopathy.

The sequences come from peripheral blood mononuclear cells (PBMCs), collected at new diagnosis, from a patient treated with antithyroid drugs. The receptors here all came from a woman in her thirties or forties with Graves disease. Both conserved end residues are part of each CDR3. A D gene is named only where the DNA matches it firmly. Size is omitted from some rows. Given values are once, few, many or a class for expanded clones.

TRBJ1-2	TRBD1	TRBV29-1	NA	TGCAGCGTGGACAGGGAGTGGGGAGGCTACACCTTC	CSVDREWGGYTF
TRBJ1-2	NA	TRBV28	many	TGTGCCAGCAGTCTCCTGGGAGACTATGGCTACACCTTC	CASSLLGDYGYTF
TRBJ2-2	TRBD1	TRBV5-1	many	TGCGCCAGCAGACCCCAGGGGGCCGGGGAGCTGTTTTTT	CASRPQGAGELFF
TRBJ2-1	NA	TRBV18	many	TGTGCCAGCTCACCACCGTTGTCCAGGGCGGGTGAGCAGTTCTTC	CASSPPLSRAGEQFF
TRBJ2-1	NA	TRBV19	NA	TGTGCCAGTAGTATCAGCCTGGTCGGTGAGCAGTTCTTC	CASSISLVGEQFF
TRBJ2-1	TRBD1	TRBV27	NA	TGTGCCAGCAGGCGACAGGGGGTTGGCAATGAGCAGTTCTTC	CASRRQGVGNEQFF
TRBJ1-2	NA	TRBV7-3	few	TGTGCCAGCAGCTTAACGGGGGACACTAACTATGGCTACACCTTC	CASSLTGDTNYGYTF
TRBJ1-2	NA	TRBV7-8	NA	TGTGCCAGCAGCCCCGAGACAGGCCACTATGGCTACACCTTC	CASSPETGHYGYTF
TRBJ1-4	NA	TRBV11-2	many	TGTGCCAGCAGCTTAGATGGTTCTTGGATGGAAAAACTGTTTTTT	CASSLDGSWMEKLFF
TRBJ1-4	NA	TRBV28	many	TGTGCCAGCCGAATTGCCCAGGAATCCTATGAAAAACTGTTTTTT	CASRIAQESYEKLFF
TRBJ1-2	NA	TRBV6-1	many	TGTGCCAGCAGACAGGCTCTGGCTTCAGTCGGCTATGGCTACACCTTC	CASRQALASVGYGYTF
TRBJ2-3	NA	TRBV19	many	TGTGCCAGTAGTCTTACTGGCGACGGGCGAGATACGCAGTATTTT	CASSLTGDGRDTQYF
TRBJ2-2	TRBD1	TRBV24-1	few	TGTGCCACCAGTGACTACAGGGGGGTGGGGACCGGGGAGCTGTTTTTT	CATSDYRGVGTGELFF
TRBJ2-5	TRBD2	TRBV12-3/TRBV12-4	many	TGTGCCAGCAGTCCCAGACTAGCGGGAGGAAGGGAGACCCAGTACTTC	CASSPRLAGGRETQYF
TRBJ1-1	TRBD1	TRBV18	NA	TGTGCCAGCTCACCACAGGACAGGGAGGGCGCTTTCTTT	CASSPQDREGAFF
TRBJ1-2	TRBD1	TRBV4-1	many	TGCGCCAGCAGCCACTCCGGGACAGTGATCTATGGCTACACCTTC	CASSHSGTVIYGYTF
TRBJ1-5	TRBD1	TRBV2	many	TGTGCCAGCATCCTAGGACAGGGAAATCAGCCCCAGCATTTT	CASILGQGNQPQHF
TRBJ2-1	TRBD2	TRBV3-1	many	TGTGCCAGCAGCCATGGCGGGGGGAGGCGGTTGAATGAGCAGTTCTTC	CASSHGGGRRLNEQFF
TRBJ2-3	NA	TRBV25-1	NA	TGTGCCAGCAGTGTCCTGTCTGCAGATACGCAGTATTTT	CASSVLSADTQYF
TRBJ2-2	NA	TRBV28	many	TGTGCCAGCAGTTTACCCGGATCGCTTACCTACACCGGGGAGCTGTTTTTT	CASSLPGSLTYTGELFF
TRBJ2-3	TRBD2	TRBV6-1	many	TGTGCCAGCAAGGAGAGCGGGAGAGGCGCAGATACGCAGTATTTT	CASKESGRGADTQYF
TRBJ2-3	NA	TRBV20-1	many	TGCAGTGCTCCCCCTGTGGCAGCGGCAGATACGCAGTATTTT	CSAPPVAAADTQYF
TRBJ2-5	NA	TRBV18	NA	TGTGCCAGCTCACCACCGGTAGGGTGGCAAGAGACCCAGTACTTC	CASSPPVGWQETQYF
TRBJ1-2	NA	TRBV2	many	TGTGCCAGCAGTGAGGAGGGTGCGCTCACCTTC	CASSEEGALTF
TRBJ1-1	TRBD1	TRBV19	NA	TGTGCCAGTAGTCCCGGACAGGGAACGGTAGGGACTGAAGCTTTCTTT	CASSPGQGTVGTEAFF
TRBJ2-1	TRBD2	TRBV7-2	many	TGTGCCAGCAGCGTTAGCGGGCGGAACAATGAGCAGTTCTTC	CASSVSGRNNEQFF
TRBJ2-3	TRBD2	TRBV7-3	many	TGTGCCAGCAGCTTAGGTAGCGGGAGAGTCTCAGATACGCAGTATTTT	CASSLGSGRVSDTQYF
TRBJ2-5	TRBD2	TRBV20-1	few	TGCAGTGGGGGGACTAGCGGCCCTGATGGGTCGGCCCAGTACTTC	CSGGTSGPDGSAQYF
TRBJ2-7	NA	TRBV7-9	NA	TGTGCCAGCAGCCAACCTCGAGGGCGGGTGCCGGAGCAGTACTTC	CASSQPRGRVPEQYF
TRBJ1-4	TRBD1	TRBV12-3/TRBV12-4	NA	TGTGCCAGCAGTTGGGGGACAGGGGTTGAAAAACTGTTTTTT	CASSWGTGVEKLFF
TRBJ2-7	TRBD1	TRBV12-3/TRBV12-4	NA	TGTGCCAGCAGTGCCCAGACAGGGTACGAGCAGTACTTC	CASSAQTGYEQYF
TRBJ2-7	NA	TRBV2	many	TGTGCCAGCAGTGAAGGCCCGGGGGGCAGGTACGAGCAGTACTTC	CASSEGPGGRYEQYF
TRBJ2-6	TRBD1	TRBV28	many	TGTGCCAGCAGTCCAGATGGGGGGACAGGGACACTCTCTGGGGCCAACGTCCTGACTTTC	CASSPDGGTGTLSGANVLTF
TRBJ2-2	NA	TRBV6-1	NA	TGTGCCAGCCTTAGAGCCCCCGACACCGGGGAGCTGTTTTTT	CASLRAPDTGELFF
TRBJ2-1	TRBD2	TRBV2	NA	TGTGCCAGCAGATCGACTAGCGGGAGTATCTACAATGAGCAGTTCTTC	CASRSTSGSIYNEQFF
TRBJ2-7	NA	TRBV15	many	TGTGCCACCAGCAGAGGTTTAGGGTTCCACGAGCAGTACTTC	CATSRGLGFHEQYF